The next 5 T cell receptor beta chains were all read from a single sample in a study of cytomegalovirus exposure and HLA in healthy donors. PCR was performed using 60 Vbeta and 13 Jbeta primers. The method was immunoSEQ multiplex PCR; TCRdb's version includes in-frame clones alone and lacks a portion of them. Of 110,000 to 150,000 clones listed, around 75% are singletons. The sequenced sample was PBMCs. These receptors were collected from a female donor in good health and CMV-seronegative.

The rearrangement links TRBV14 to TRBJ1-1, with D possibly matching TRBD1 (5 bases). The CDR3 covers 17 residues. V was pared by 4 bases and J by 2 bases, with 20 bases between. In germline, CDR1 is SGHDN, CDR2 FVKESK. CDR3 in DNA: TGTGCCAGCAGCCCCTTTGTACACAGGCCTCCCAACACTGAAGCTTTCTTT. This codes for CASSPFVHRPPNTEAFF.

The CDR3 reads CAILRGAPYGYTF. CDR3 sequence (DNA): TGTGCCATCTTAAGGGGCGCGCCCTACGGCTACACCTTC. The chain employs TRBV10-3 and TRBJ1-2; D may be TRBD1 (5 bases). The germline V gene has CDR1 ENHRY and CDR2 SYGVKD. The CDR3 runs to 13 residues. Between the trimmed V and J ends, which lost 8 bases and 8 bases, there was a span of 18 bases.

This clone has only one observation. The CDR3 nucleotides read TGTGCCAGCAGCGCTGGACAGGGACGAGAAGCCCAGCATTTT. As protein: CASSAGQGREAQHF. This chain uses TRBV7-8 with TRBJ1-5; 8 bases map to TRBD1. V trimming: 5 bases; J trimming: 11 bases; junction bases outside the gene matches: 11. Per the germline V gene, CDR1 is SGHVS and CDR2 is FQNEAQ. The CDR3 has 14 amino acids. The whole variable domain, filled in from reference TRBV7-8 and TRBJ1-5, reads GAGVSQSPRYKVAKRGQDVALRCDPISGHVSLFWYQQALGQGPEFLTYFQNEAQLDKSGLPSDRFFAERPEGSVSTLKIQRTQQEDSAVYLCASSAGQGREAQHFGDGTRLSIL.

This clone was picked up a small number of times. The chain employs TRBV5-1 and TRBJ1-1; D not resolved. Germline CDR1 and CDR2: SGHRS and YFSETQ. The CDR3 length is 11 residues. Trimming took off 0 bases at V and 8 bases at J, with 5 bases between the two ends. In DNA, the CDR3 is TGCGCCAGCAGCTTGGTACTCGAAGCTTTCTTT. This sequence encodes CASSLVLEAFF.

The rearrangement links TRBV4-3 to TRBJ2-6, with D maybe TRBD1 (6 bases). The V gene lost 3 bases and the J gene lost 0 bases, with 15 bases spanning the gap. CDR1 LGHNA and CDR2 YSLEER come from the germline V gene. The CDR3 length is 18 residues. The CDR3 is CASSQKTGIHSGANVLTF. Written as DNA, the CDR3 is TGCGCCAGCAGCCAGAAGACAGGAATCCACTCTGGGGCCAACGTCCTGACTTTC.